The text below deals with one T cell receptor beta chain. The CDR3 covers 15 residues. Germline assignment: CDR1 MNHEY and CDR2 SVGAGI. V lost 6 bases to trimming and J lost 4 bases, with 15 bases between them. The data derive from a study of blood T cell repertoires in COVID-19. Data came from immunoSEQ multiplex PCR; TCRdb stores just in-frame clones and leaves some out. The top ten clones hold almost 10% of a sample with about 69,000 clones, approximately 78% of them seen once. The source is a woman of 80 years or more with acute or convalescent COVID-19. Sequencing input: peripheral blood. The chain has TRBV6-5 and TRBJ2-2; possibly TRBD1 for D (6 bases). CDR3 amino acids: CASRLQGFATGELFF. The CDR3 nucleotides are TGTGCCAGCAGATTACAGGGTTTTGCCACCGGGGAGCTGTTTTTT.